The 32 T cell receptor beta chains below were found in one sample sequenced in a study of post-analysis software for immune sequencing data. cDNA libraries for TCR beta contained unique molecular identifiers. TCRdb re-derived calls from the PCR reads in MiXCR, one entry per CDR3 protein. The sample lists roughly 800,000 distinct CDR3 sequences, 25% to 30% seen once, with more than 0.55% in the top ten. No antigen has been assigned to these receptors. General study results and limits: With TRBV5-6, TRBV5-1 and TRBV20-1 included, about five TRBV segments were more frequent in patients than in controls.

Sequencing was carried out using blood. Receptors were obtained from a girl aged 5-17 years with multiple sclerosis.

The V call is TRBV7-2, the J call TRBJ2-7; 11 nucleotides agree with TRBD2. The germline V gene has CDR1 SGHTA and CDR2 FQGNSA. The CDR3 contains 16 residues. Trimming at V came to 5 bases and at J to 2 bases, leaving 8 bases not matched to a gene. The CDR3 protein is CASSPQTSGAPYEQYF. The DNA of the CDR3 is TGTGCCAGCAGCCCCCAGACTAGCGGGGCCCCCTACGAGCAGTACTTC. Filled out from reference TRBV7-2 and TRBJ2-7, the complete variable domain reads GAGVSQSPSNKVTEKGKDVELRCDPISGHTALYWYRQSLGQGLEFLIYFQGNSAPDKSGLPSDRFSAERTGGSVSTLTIQRTQQEDSAVYLCASSPQTSGAPYEQYFGPGTRLTVT.

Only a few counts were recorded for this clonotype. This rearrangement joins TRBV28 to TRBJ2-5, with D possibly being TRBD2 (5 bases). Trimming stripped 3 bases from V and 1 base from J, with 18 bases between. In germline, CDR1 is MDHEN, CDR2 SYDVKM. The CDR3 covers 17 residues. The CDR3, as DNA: TGTGCCAGCAGTTTCGTCCGACGGGAAGTCCCCCAAGAGACCCAGTACTTC. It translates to CASSFVRREVPQETQYF.

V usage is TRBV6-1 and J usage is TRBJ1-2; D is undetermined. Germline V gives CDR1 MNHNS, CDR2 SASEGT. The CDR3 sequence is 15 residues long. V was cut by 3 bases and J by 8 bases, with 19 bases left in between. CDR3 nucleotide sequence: TGTGCCAGCAGTGACCCCTGGACGGTACGTGGGGGCTACACCTTC. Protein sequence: CASSDPWTVRGGYTF.

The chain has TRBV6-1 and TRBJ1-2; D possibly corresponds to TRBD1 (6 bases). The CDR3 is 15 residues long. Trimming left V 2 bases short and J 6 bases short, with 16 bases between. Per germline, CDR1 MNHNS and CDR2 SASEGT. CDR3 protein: CASSERQASGDGYTF. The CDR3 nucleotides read TGTGCCAGCAGTGAAAGACAGGCGTCAGGGGATGGCTACACCTTC.

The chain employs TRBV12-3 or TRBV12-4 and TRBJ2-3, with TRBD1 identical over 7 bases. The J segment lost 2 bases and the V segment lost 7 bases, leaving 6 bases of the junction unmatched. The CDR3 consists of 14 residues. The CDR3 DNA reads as TGTGCCAGCACTAGGACAGGATACACAGATACGCAGTATTTT. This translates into CASTRTGYTDTQYF.

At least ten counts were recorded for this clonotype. Here the CDR3 reads CSAGDSQETQYF. The CDR3 DNA reads as TGCAGTGCTGGGGACAGCCAAGAGACCCAGTACTTC. This chain joins TRBV20-1 and TRBJ2-5; 7 bases are shared with TRBD1. V lost 5 bases, J lost 1 base, and 1 base stayed unmatched. Germline CDR1 reads DFQATT; CDR2 reads SNEGSKA (reference sequence). CDR3 length equals 12 residues.

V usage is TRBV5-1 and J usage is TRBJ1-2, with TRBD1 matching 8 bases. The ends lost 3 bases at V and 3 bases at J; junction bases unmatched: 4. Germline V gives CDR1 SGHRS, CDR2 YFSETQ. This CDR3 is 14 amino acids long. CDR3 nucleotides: TGCGCCAGCAGCTCTAACAGGGGGGACTATGGCTACACCTTC. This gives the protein CASSSNRGDYGYTF.

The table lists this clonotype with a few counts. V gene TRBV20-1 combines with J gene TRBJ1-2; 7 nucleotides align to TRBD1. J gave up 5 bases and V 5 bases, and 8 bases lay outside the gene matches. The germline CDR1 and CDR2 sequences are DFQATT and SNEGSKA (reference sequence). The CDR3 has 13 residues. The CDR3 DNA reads TGCAGTGCTTTGTTACAGGGGCTATATGGCTACACCTTC. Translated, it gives CSALLQGLYGYTF.

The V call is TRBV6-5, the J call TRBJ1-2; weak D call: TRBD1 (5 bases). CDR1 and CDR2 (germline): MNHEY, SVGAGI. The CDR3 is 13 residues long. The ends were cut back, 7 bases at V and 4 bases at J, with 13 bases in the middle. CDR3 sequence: CASTPGESYGYTF. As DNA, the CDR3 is TGTGCCAGCACGCCGGGGGAAAGCTATGGCTACACCTTC.

The CDR3 is CASKREIADTQYF. Written as DNA, the CDR3 is TGCGCCAGCAAGCGGGAGATCGCAGATACGCAGTATTTT. V gene TRBV5-1 combines with J gene TRBJ2-3; 8 nucleotides agree with TRBD2. This CDR3 has 13 amino acids. Trimming cost V 6 bases and J 4 bases; bases outside gene matches: 4. Germline CDR1 reads SGHRS; CDR2 reads YFSETQ.

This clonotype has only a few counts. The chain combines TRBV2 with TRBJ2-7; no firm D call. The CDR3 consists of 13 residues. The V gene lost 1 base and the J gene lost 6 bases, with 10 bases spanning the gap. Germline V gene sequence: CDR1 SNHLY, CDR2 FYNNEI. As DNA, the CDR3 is TGTGCCAGCAGTGAAGGGTTAGGGTCCGAGCAGTACTTC. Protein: CASSEGLGSEQYF.

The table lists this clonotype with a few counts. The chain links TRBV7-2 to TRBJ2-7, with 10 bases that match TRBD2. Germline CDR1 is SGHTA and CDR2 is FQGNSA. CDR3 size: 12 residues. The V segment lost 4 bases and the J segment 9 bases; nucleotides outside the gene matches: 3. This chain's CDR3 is CASSSSSGRQYF. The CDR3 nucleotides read TGTGCCAGCAGCTCCTCTAGCGGGAGGCAGTACTTC.

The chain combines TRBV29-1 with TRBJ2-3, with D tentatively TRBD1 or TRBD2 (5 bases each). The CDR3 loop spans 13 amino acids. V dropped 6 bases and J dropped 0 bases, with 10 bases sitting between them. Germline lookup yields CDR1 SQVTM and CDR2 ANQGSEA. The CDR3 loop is CSVPGASTDTQYF. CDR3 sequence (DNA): TGCAGCGTCCCCGGGGCAAGCACAGATACGCAGTATTTT.

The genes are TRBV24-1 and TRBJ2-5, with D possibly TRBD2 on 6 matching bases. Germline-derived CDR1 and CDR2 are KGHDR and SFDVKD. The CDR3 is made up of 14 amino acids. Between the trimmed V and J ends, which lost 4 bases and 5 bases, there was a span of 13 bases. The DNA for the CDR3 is TGTGCCACCAGTGACAGGAGGGCCGGGGAGACCCAGTACTTC. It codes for CATSDRRAGETQYF.

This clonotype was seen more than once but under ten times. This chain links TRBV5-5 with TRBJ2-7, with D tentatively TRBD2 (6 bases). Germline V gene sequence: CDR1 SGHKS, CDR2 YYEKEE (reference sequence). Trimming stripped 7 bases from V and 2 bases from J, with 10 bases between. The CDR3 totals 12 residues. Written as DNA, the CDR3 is TGTGCCAGCGCCGCGGGACCCTACGAGCAGTACTTC. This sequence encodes CASAAGPYEQYF.

In DNA form, the CDR3 reads TGTGCCACCCACGGGGCAGGGGCTCGCGAGCAGTACTTC. It is translated as CATHGAGAREQYF. V and J are TRBV27 and TRBJ2-7; perhaps TRBD1 as D (6 bases). Germline lookup yields CDR1 MNHEY and CDR2 SMNVEV (reference sequence). Trimming removed 10 bases from V and 6 bases from J, with 19 bases in between. The CDR3 sequence is 13 residues long.

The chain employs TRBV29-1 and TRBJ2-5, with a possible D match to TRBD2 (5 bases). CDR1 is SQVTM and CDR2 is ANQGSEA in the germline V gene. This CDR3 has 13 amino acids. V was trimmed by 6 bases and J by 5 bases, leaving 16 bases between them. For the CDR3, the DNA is TGCAGCGTGGATACCCGGAGGAAGGAGACCCAGTACTTC. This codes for CSVDTRRKETQYF.

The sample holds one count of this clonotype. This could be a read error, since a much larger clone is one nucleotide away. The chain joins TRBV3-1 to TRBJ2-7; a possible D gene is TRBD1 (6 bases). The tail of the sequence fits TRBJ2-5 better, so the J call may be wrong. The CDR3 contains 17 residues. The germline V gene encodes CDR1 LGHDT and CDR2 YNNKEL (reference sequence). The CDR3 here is CASSQPTGTRGAETQYF. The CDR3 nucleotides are TGTGCCAGCAGCCAACCTACGGGGACAAGGGGAGCGGAGACCCAGTACTTC.

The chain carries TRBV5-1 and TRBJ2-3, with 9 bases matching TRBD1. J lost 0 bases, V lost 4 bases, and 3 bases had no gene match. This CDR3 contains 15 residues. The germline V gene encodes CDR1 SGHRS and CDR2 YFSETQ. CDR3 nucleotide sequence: TGCGCCAGCAGCGGGGGACAGGGTAGCACAGATACGCAGTATTTT. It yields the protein CASSGGQGSTDTQYF.

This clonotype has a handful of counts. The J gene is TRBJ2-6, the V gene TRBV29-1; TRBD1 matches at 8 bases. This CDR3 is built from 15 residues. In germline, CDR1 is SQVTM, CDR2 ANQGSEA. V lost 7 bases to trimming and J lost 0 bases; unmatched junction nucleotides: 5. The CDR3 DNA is TGCAGCGCAGGACAGGGTAGCTCTGGGGCCAACGTCCTGACTTTC. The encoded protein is CSAGQGSSGANVLTF. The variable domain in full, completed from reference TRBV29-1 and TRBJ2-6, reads SAVISQKPSRDICQRGTSLTIQCQVDSQVTMMFWYRQQPGQSLTLIATANQGSEATYESGFVIDKFPISRPNLTFSTLTVSNMSPEDSSIYLCSAGQGSSGANVLTFGAGSRLTVL.

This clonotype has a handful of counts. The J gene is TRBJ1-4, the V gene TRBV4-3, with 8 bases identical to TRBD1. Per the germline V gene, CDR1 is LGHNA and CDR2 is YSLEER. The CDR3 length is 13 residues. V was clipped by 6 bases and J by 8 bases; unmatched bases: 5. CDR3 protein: CASSHNRGEKLFF. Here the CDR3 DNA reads TGCGCCAGCAGTCACAACAGGGGGGAAAAACTGTTTTTT.

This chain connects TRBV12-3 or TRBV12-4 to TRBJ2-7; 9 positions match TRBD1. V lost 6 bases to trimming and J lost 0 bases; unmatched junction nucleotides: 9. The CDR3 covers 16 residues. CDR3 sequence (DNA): TGTGCCAGCAGGAAGTCGGGGACAGGGCACTCCTACGAGCAGTACTTC. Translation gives CASRKSGTGHSYEQYF.

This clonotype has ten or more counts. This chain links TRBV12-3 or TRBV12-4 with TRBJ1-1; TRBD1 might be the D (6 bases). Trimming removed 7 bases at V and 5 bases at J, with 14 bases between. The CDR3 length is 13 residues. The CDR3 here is CASNWGPGTEAFF. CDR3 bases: TGTGCCAGCAATTGGGGGCCGGGTACTGAAGCTTTCTTT.

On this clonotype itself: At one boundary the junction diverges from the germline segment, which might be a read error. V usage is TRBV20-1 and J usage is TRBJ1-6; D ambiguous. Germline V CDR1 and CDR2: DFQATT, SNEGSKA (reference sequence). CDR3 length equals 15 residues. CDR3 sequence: CGARDRQPHNSPLHF. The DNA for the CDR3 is TGCGGTGCTAGAGATCGGCAGCCCCATAATTCACCCCTCCACTTT.

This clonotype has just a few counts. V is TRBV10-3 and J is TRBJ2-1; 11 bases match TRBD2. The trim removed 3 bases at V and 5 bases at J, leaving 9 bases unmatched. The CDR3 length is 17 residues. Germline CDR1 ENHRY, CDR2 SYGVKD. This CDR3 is CAISDPGLADSHNEQFF. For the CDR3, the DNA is TGTGCCATCAGTGACCCGGGACTAGCGGACTCACACAATGAGCAGTTCTTC.

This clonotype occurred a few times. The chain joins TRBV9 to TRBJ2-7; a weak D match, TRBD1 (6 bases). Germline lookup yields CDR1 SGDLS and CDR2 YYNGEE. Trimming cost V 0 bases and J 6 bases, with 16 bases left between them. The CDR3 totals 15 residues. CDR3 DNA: TGTGCCAGCAGCGTAGGGCTGGACAGTCCGTCCGAGCAGTACTTC. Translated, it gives CASSVGLDSPSEQYF. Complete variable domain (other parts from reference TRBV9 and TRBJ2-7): DSGVTQTPKHLITATGQRVTLRCSPRSGDLSVYWYQQSLDQGLQFLIQYYNGEERAKGNILERFSAQQFPDLHSELNLSSLELGDSALYFCASSVGLDSPSEQYFGPGTRLTVT.

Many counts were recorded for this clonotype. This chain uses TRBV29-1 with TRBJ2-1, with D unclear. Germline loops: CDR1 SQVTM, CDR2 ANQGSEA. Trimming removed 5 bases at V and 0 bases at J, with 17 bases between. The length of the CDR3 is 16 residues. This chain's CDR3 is CSVSFSGGSSYNEQFF. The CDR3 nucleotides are TGCAGCGTTTCCTTCTCGGGCGGTAGCTCCTACAATGAGCAGTTCTTC.

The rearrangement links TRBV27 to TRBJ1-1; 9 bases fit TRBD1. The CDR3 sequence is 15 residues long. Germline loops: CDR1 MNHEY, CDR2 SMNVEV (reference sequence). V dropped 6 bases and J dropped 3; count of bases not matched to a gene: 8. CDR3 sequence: CASRDRGTIDTEAFF. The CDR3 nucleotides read TGTGCCAGCAGGGACAGGGGTACGATTGACACTGAAGCTTTCTTT.

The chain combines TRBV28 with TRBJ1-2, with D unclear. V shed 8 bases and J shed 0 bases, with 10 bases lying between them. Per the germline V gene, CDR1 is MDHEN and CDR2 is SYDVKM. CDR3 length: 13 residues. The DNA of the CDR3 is TGTGCCAGCTCAAGGGCCCCTAACTATGGCTACACCTTC. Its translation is CASSRAPNYGYTF.

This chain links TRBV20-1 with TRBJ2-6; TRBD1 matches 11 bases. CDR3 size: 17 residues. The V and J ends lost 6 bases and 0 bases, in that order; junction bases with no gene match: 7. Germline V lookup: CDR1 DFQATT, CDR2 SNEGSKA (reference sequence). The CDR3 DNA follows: TGCAGTGCCCGGACAGGGGGCGGAAGCTCTGGGGCCAACGTCCTGACTTTC. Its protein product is CSARTGGGSSGANVLTF.

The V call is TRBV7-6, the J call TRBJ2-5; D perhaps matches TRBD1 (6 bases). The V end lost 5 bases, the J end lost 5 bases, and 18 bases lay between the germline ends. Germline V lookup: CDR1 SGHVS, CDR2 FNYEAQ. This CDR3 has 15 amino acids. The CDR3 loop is CASSPGTFNGETQYF. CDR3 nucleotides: TGTGCCAGCAGCCCCGGGACATTTAACGGGGAGACCCAGTACTTC.

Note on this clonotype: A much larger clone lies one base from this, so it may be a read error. In nucleotides, the CDR3 is TGTGCCAGCTGTTACGGGAGGGAAGAGACCCAGTACTTC. Its translation is CASCYGREETQYF. This sequence joins TRBV6-5 and TRBJ2-5; 8 positions agree with TRBD2. The CDR3 is 13 residues long. Germline CDR1 MNHEY, CDR2 SVGAGI.